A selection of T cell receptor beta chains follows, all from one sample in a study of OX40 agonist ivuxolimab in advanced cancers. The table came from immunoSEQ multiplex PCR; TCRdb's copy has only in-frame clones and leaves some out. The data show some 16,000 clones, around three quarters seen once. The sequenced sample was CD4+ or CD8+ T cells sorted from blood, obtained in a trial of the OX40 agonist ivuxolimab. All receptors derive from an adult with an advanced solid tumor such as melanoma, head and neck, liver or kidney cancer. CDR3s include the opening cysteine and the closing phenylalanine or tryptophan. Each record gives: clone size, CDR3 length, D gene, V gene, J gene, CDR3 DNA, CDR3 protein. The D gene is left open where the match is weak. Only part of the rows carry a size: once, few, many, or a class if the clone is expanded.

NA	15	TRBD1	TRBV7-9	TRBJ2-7	TGTGCCAGCAGCTTAAGTACAGGGGGCTCTCGGGAGCAGTACTTC	CASSLSTGGSREQYF
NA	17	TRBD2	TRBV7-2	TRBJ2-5	TGTGCCAGCAGCTTAAGGGTAGATCTAGCGGGACGAGAGACCCAGTACTTC	CASSLRVDLAGRETQYF
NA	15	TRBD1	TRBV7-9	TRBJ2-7	TGTGCCAGCAGCCAAGATCGGGACAGGTACTACGAGCAGTACTTC	CASSQDRDRYYEQYF
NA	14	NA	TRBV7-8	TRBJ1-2	TGTGCCAGCAGCACGGAACAGGGAAACTATGGCTACACCTTC	CASSTEQGNYGYTF
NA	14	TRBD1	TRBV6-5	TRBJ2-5	TGTGCCAGCACCCGAGGGGGCCTCCAAGAGACCCAGTACTTC	CASTRGGLQETQYF
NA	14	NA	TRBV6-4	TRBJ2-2	TGTGCCAGCAGTGACTCTCCTGAGGGCGGGGAGCTGTTTTTT	CASSDSPEGGELFF
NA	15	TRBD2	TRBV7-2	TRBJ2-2	TGTGCCAGCAGCCGAGGCGGGAGCGGCACCGGGGAGCTGTTTTTT	CASSRGGSGTGELFF
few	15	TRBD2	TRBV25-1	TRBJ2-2	TGTGCCAGCAGTGAATCCGGGAGGGACACCGGGGAGCTGTTTTTT	CASSESGRDTGELFF
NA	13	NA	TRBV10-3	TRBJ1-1	TGTGCCAGCAGTGAACAGGGGAACACTGAAGCTTTCTTT	CASSEQGNTEAFF
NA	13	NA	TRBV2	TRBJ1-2	TGTGCCAGCAGTGAAGGGCCTAACTATGGCTACACCTTC	CASSEGPNYGYTF
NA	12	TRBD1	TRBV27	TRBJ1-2	TGCGAAGCAGGGGGGTTGAACTATGGCTACACCTTC	CEAGGLNYGYTF
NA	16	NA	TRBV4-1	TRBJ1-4	TGCGCCAGCAGCTACAAAACAGGGTTTGCTAATGAAAAACTGTTTTTT	CASSYKTGFANEKLFF
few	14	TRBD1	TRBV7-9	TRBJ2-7	TGTGCCAGCAGCTTCGGGACAGGGTTGTACGAGCAGTACTTC	CASSFGTGLYEQYF
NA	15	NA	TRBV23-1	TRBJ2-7	TGCGCCAGCAGTCAATCAAGGCAGGCGTCGGACGAGCAGTACTTC	CASSQSRQASDEQYF
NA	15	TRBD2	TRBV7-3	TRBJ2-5	TGTGCCAGCAGCCCGGATAGCGGGAGTGGAGAGACCCAGTACTTC	CASSPDSGSGETQYF
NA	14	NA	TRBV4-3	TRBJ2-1	TGCGCCAGCAGCCAAGATCGGCGGCACAATGAGCAGTTCTTC	CASSQDRRHNEQFF
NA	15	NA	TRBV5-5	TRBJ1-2	TGTGCCAGCAGCTTGGGGGCATTGGGACTCTATGGCTACACCTTC	CASSLGALGLYGYTF
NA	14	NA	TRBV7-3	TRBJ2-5	TGTGCCAGCAGCTTAACGTTGGGGGAAGAGACCCAGTACTTC	CASSLTLGEETQYF
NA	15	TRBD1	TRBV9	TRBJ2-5	TGTGCCAGCAGCGGTACCGGGACAGCCCAAGAGACCCAGTACTTC	CASSGTGTAQETQYF
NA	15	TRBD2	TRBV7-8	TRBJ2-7	TGTGCCAGCAGACATAATAGCGGGAACTACTACGAGCAGTACTTC	CASRHNSGNYYEQYF
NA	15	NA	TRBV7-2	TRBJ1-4	TGTGCCAGCAGCTTATTTCGGCAGGGGAATGAAAAACTGTTTTTT	CASSLFRQGNEKLFF
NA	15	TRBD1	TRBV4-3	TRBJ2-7	TGCGCCAGCAGCCAAGATTACAGGGGGTCTGTCGAGCAGTACTTC	CASSQDYRGSVEQYF
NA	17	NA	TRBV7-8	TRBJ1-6	TGTGCCAGCAGCTTATCTGGTCCAGGGCACCGTAATTCACCCCTCCACTTT	CASSLSGPGHRNSPLHF
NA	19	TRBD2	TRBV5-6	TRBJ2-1	TGTGCCAGCAGCTACCTATTCGAGGGACTAGCGGAGTATCGGAATGAGCAGTTCTTC	CASSYLFEGLAEYRNEQFF
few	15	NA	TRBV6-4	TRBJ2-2	TGTGCCAGCAGCGAGGTGGCGGGTTTCACCGGGGAGCTGTTTTTT	CASSEVAGFTGELFF
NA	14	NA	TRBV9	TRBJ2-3	TGTGCCAGCAGCCCCGGGACTGGCACAGATACGCAGTATTTT	CASSPGTGTDTQYF
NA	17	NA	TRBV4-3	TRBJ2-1	TGCGCCAGCAGCCAAGATCTTACGGGGGCCCGAATCAATGAGCAGTTCTTC	CASSQDLTGARINEQFF
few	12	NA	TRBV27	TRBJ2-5	TGTGCCAGCAGGGACGTGTGGGAGACCCAGTACTTC	CASRDVWETQYF
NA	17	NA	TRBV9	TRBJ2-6	TGTGCCAGCAGCGTCCGCCCCACCGTAGATGGGGCCAACGTCCTGACTTTC	CASSVRPTVDGANVLTF
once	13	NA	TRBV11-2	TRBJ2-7	TGTGCCAGCAGCCTCGGACAGATCTACGAGCAGTACTTC	CASSLGQIYEQYF
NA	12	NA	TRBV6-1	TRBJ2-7	TGTGCCAGCACCCCGGGAGACTACGAGCAGTACTTC	CASTPGDYEQYF
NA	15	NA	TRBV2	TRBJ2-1	TGTGCCAGCAGACCGAACAGCGGAGCCTACAATGAGCAGTTCTTC	CASRPNSGAYNEQFF
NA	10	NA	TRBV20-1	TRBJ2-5	TGCAGTGCTAGTCCGTCTACCCAGTACTTC	CSASPSTQYF
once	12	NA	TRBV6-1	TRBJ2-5	TGTGCCAGCAGCCCCGATTCAGAGACCCAGTACTTC	CASSPDSETQYF
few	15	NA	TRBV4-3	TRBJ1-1	TGCGCCAGCAGCCTCGAGGCCTTTATGAACACTGAAGCTTTCTTT	CASSLEAFMNTEAFF
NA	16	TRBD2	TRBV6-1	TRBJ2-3	TGTGCCAGCAGTGAAGGCCGACTAGCTGGCACAGATACGCAGTATTTT	CASSEGRLAGTDTQYF
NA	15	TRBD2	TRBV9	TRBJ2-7	TGTGCCAGCAGCCCCGTAGGCGGGAGCTCCTACGAGCAGTACTTC	CASSPVGGSSYEQYF
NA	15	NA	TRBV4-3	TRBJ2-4	TGCGCCAGCAGCCAAGGGGGTGGGGCGGGGAACATTCAGTACTTC	CASSQGGGAGNIQYF
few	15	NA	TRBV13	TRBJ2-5	TGTGCCAGCAGCTATAGAACAGGGTCCCAAGAGACCCAGTACTTC	CASSYRTGSQETQYF
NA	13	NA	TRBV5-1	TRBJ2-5	TGCGCCAGTACGGGATCGTACCAAGAGACCCAGTACTTC	CASTGSYQETQYF
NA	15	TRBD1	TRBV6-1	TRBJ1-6	TGTGCCAGCATTCCGCGGGACAGTTATAATTCACCCCTCCACTTT	CASIPRDSYNSPLHF